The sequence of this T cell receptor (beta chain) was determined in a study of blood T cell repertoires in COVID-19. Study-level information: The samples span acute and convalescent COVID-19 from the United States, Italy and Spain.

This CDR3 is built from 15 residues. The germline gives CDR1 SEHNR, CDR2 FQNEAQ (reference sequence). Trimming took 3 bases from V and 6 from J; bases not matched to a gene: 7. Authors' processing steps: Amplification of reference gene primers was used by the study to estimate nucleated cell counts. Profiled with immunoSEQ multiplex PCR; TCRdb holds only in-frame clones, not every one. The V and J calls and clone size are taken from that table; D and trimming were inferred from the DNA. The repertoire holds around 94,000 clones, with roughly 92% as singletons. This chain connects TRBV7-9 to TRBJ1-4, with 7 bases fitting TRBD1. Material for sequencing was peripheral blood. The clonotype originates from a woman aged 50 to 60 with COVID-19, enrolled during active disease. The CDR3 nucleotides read TGTGCCAGCAGCTTGATACAGGGGTTCGATGAAAAACTGTTTTTT. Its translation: CASSLIQGFDEKLFF.